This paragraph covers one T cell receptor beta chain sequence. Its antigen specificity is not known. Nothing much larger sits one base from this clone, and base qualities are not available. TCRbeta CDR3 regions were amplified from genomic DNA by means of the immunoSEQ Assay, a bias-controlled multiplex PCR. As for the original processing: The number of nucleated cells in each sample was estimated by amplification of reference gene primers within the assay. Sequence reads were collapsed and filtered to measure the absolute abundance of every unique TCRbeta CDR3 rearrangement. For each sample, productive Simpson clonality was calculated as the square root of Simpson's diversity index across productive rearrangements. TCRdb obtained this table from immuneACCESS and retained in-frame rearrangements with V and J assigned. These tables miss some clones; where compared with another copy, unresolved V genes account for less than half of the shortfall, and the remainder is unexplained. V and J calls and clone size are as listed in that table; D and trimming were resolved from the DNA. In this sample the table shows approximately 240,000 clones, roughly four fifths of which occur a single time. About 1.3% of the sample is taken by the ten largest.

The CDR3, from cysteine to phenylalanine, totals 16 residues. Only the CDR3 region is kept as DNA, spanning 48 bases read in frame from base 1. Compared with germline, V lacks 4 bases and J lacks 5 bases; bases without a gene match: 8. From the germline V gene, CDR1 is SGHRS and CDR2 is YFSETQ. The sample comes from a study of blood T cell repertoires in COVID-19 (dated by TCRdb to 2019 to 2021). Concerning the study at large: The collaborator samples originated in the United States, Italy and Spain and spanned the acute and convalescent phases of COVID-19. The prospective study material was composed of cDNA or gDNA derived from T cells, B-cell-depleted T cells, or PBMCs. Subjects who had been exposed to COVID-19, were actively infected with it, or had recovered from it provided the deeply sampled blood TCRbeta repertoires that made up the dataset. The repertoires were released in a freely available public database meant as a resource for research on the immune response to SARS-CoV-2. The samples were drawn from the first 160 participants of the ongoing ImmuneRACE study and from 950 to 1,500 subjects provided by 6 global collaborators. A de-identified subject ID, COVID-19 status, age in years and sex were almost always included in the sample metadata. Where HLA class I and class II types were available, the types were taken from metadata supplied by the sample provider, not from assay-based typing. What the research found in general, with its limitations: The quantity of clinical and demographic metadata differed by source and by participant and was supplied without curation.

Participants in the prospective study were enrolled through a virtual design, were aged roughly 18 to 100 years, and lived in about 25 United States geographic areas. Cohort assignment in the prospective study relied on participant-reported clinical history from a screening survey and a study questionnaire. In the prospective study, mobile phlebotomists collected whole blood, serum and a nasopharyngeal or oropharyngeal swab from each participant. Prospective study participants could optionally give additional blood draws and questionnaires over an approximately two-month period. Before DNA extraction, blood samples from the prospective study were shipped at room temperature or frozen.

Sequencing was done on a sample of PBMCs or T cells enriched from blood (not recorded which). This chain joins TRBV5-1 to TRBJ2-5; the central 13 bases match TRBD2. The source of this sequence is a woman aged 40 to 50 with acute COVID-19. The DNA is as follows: TGCGCCAGCAGCCCAGGACTAGCGGGAGATGGGGAGACCCAGTACTTC. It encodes CASSPGLAGDGETQYF.